The subject of this entry is one T cell receptor (beta chain). These data originate in a study of blood T cell repertoires in COVID-19. Turning to the study itself: Collection of acute and convalescent COVID-19 samples took place in the United States, Italy and Spain. The cDNA or gDNA used as material had been derived from T cells, B-cell-depleted T cells, or PBMCs.

The protocol was immunoSEQ multiplex PCR, while the TCRdb copy is restricted to in-frame clones and leaves out a portion. The sample carries about 140,000 clones, roughly four fifths recorded once. The V end lost 5 bases, the J end lost 5 bases, and 9 bases lay between the germline ends. The CDR3 has 13 residues. CDR1 and CDR2 (germline): SGHTA, FQGNSA. Sequencing used peripheral blood. The TCR comes from a human donor in a cohort sampled during active COVID-19. The V and J genes are TRBV7-2 and TRBJ1-4, with D perhaps matching TRBD1 (5 bases). CDR3 bases: TGTGCCAGCAGCCGACAGAGGAATGAAAAACTGTTTTTT. It yields the protein CASSRQRNEKLFF.